Each of the 16 T cell receptor beta chains below was sequenced from the same sample in a study of response to subunit inactivated influenza vaccine. TCRdb redid the calling of the RT-PCR reads with MiXCR, one entry per CDR3 protein. The table records more than 250,000 distinct CDR3 sequences, 21% of them present only once. The specimen was PBMCs from blood, collected approximately 22 months after vaccination. Receptor source: a man between 50 and 75 years old who received an inactivated influenza vaccine.

The gene calls are TRBV3-1 and TRBJ1-6; maybe TRBD1 (6 bases). This CDR3 is 19 amino acids long. The germline V gene has CDR1 LGHDT and CDR2 YNNKEL (reference sequence). Trimming removed 2 bases from V and 9 bases from J, with 26 bases in between. The CDR3 DNA follows: TGTGCCAGCAGCCAAACTTGGGGCCGGAACAGGGTACGTGGTTCACCCCTCCACTTT. Protein sequence: CASSQTWGRNRVRGSPLHF.

This clonotype has only a few counts. Possible read error: a much larger clone is one base away. The rearrangement links TRBV3-1 to TRBJ1-2; tentative D call: TRBD1 (5 bases). The V gene's germline CDR1 is LGHDT and CDR2 YNNKEL (reference sequence). The CDR3 has 17 amino acids. The CDR3 sequence is CATSQFGDGGIDYGYTF. CDR3 nucleotides: TGTGCCACCAGCCAATTTGGGGACGGGGGTATAGACTATGGCTACACCTTC.

This clonotype was picked up a small number of times. V usage is TRBV12-3 or TRBV12-4 and J usage is TRBJ1-4; tentative D call: TRBD1 (6 bases). CDR3 length: 17 amino acids. Trimming removed 6 bases at V and 0 bases at J, with 17 bases between. This CDR3 is CASRPRGDGATNEKLFF. The CDR3 DNA reads TGTGCCAGCAGACCAAGGGGGGATGGAGCAACTAATGAAAAACTGTTTTTT.

The J gene is TRBJ2-1, the V gene TRBV6-2 or TRBV6-3, with D possibly TRBD1 on 6 matching bases. V was clipped by 0 bases and J by 7 bases, with 13 bases between them. The CDR3 length is 15 residues. Germline V CDR1 and CDR2: MNHEY, SVGEGT. CDR3 in amino acids: CASSYSWQGWNEQFF. The CDR3 nucleotides read TGTGCCAGCAGTTACTCGTGGCAGGGGTGGAATGAGCAGTTCTTC.

V gene TRBV5-6 combines with J gene TRBJ2-1; 8 nucleotides agree with TRBD2. In germline, CDR1 is SGHDT, CDR2 YYEEEE. The CDR3 runs 18 residues. Trimming cost V 0 bases and J 5 bases; bases outside gene matches: 13. The CDR3 protein is CASSLDLMVSGRNNEQFF. CDR3 in DNA: TGTGCCAGCAGCTTGGATTTGATGGTCAGCGGGAGAAACAATGAGCAGTTCTTC.

The chain joins TRBV20-1 to TRBJ2-2; D gene unclear. Germline CDR1 and CDR2: DFQATT and SNEGSKA (reference sequence). CDR3 size: 12 residues. The V end lost 4 bases, the J end lost 1 base, and 4 bases lay between the germline ends. In nucleotides, the CDR3 is TGCAGTGCTATGGAGAACACCGGGGAGCTGTTTTTT. Translation: CSAMENTGELFF.

This clonotype has more than one count but fewer than ten. V and J are TRBV29-1 and TRBJ2-3, with 9 bases that match TRBD2. Germline V CDR1 and CDR2: SQVTM, ANQGSEA. The trim removed 7 bases at V and 9 bases at J, leaving 14 bases unmatched. This CDR3 spans 14 amino acids. The CDR3 protein is CSAKRGDTQGTQYF. The CDR3, as DNA: TGCAGCGCGAAGCGGGGGGACACCCAAGGAACGCAGTATTTT.

The gene calls are TRBV20-1 and TRBJ2-3; no reliable D call. Germline V gene lookup returns CDR1 DFQATT and CDR2 SNEGSKA (reference sequence). The V and J ends lost 3 bases and 3 bases respectively, with 16 bases between them. This CDR3 has 15 amino acids. In DNA, the CDR3 is TGCAGTGCTAGGTCGTCCAGCGAGGTTACAGATACGCAGTATTTT. Its protein is CSARSSSEVTDTQYF.

Of note for this clonotype: One end of the junction varies from germline; a read error may be responsible. The genes are TRBV3-1 and TRBJ2-5; D perhaps matches TRBD1 (5 bases). The CDR3 loop spans 18 amino acids. CDR1 LGHDT and CDR2 YNNKEL come from the germline V gene (reference sequence). CDR3 nucleotide sequence: TGTACCAGCAGCCAAAGGGGCCCGGGCGTGTCAGGAATGGAGACCCAGTACTTC. Its protein product is CTSSQRGPGVSGMETQYF.

This clonotype was seen at least ten times. This sequence joins TRBV7-9 and TRBJ1-1; tentatively, D is TRBD1 (6 bases). V was clipped by 5 bases and J by 0 bases, with 13 bases between them. The germline CDR1 and CDR2 sequences are SEHNR and FQNEAQ (reference sequence). The CDR3 contains 15 residues. CDR3 DNA: TGTGCCAGCAGCCCGGACAGAACCATGAACACTGAAGCTTTCTTT. Protein: CASSPDRTMNTEAFF.

The chain joins TRBV6-2 or TRBV6-3 to TRBJ1-1, with TRBD1 matching over 9 bases. Germline V lookup: CDR1 MNHEY, CDR2 SVGEGT. J lost 1 base, V lost 5 bases, and 11 bases had no gene match. The CDR3 has 17 amino acids. CDR3 nucleotides: TGTGCCAGCAGTCAAAGGGACAGGGTATCTTGGAACACTGAAGCTTTCTTT. Protein sequence: CASSQRDRVSWNTEAFF.

The chain has TRBV6-2 or TRBV6-3 and TRBJ1-1, with D possibly being TRBD1 (6 bases). The length of the CDR3 is 14 residues. V lost 2 bases to trimming and J lost 5 bases, with 12 bases between them. CDR1 and CDR2 from the germline V gene are MNHEY and SVGEGT. The CDR3: CASSYPQGRTEAFF. Written as DNA, the CDR3 is TGTGCCAGCAGTTACCCCCAGGGGAGGACTGAAGCTTTCTTT.

The genes are TRBV4-3 and TRBJ1-6; D possibly corresponds to TRBD1 (5 bases). The V end was cut by 0 bases, the J end by 0 bases, with 12 bases between. The CDR3 runs to 18 residues. From germline, CDR1 is LGHNA and CDR2 YSLEER. CDR3 protein: CASSQDPPRDSYNSPLHF. The CDR3 bases are TGCGCCAGCAGCCAAGATCCCCCCAGGGACTCCTATAATTCACCCCTCCACTTT.

The rearrangement links TRBV6-5 to TRBJ2-7; D is perhaps TRBD1 (5 bases). The CDR3 totals 16 residues. Germline V gene lookup returns CDR1 MNHEY and CDR2 SVGAGI. V was pared by 0 bases and J by 2 bases, with 14 bases between. CDR3 residues: CASSYSRPGMAYEQYF. DNA of the CDR3: TGTGCCAGCAGTTACTCTCGGCCAGGGATGGCCTACGAGCAGTACTTC.

This clonotype was counted between two and nine times. V is TRBV2 and J is TRBJ1-1; D is unclear. CDR1 and CDR2 (germline): SNHLY, FYNNEI. Deletions cut 6 bases from V and 7 bases from J, with 21 bases between. The CDR3 is 15 residues long. As DNA, the CDR3 is TGTGCCAGCAGGCGAGCGATACAGTCGGTGAGTGAAGCTTTCTTT. The encoded protein is CASRRAIQSVSEAFF.

The chain couples TRBV2 to TRBJ2-7; perhaps TRBD2 as D (6 bases). The V end lost 6 bases, the J end lost 3 bases, and 12 bases lay between the germline ends. In germline, CDR1 is SNHLY, CDR2 FYNNEI. The CDR3 loop spans 13 amino acids. The CDR3 loop is CASRLGTYYEQYF. CDR3 in DNA: TGTGCCAGCAGGTTAGGGACTTACTACGAGCAGTACTTC.